Each of the 19 T cell receptor beta chains below was sequenced from the same sample in a study of molecular identifiers for immune sequencing clone quantification. Each CDR3 protein gets one entry after TCRdb re-called the PCR reads with MiXCR. The sample shows a few hundred thousand distinct CDR3 sequences, roughly 26% of them seen only once. Sequenced input: naive CD8+ T cells from blood, with Jurkat cell RNA spiked in. Subset noted: FACS-sorted CD8+CD4-CCR7+CD45RA+ naive T cells. All receptors come from a human donor in good health. Some libraries in this study had Jurkat cell RNA spiked in.

This chain uses TRBV11-2 with TRBJ1-1, with no clear D. Germline-derived CDR1 and CDR2 are SGHAT and FQNNGV. Deletions cut 7 bases from V and 7 bases from J, with 13 bases between. This CDR3 contains 12 residues. The CDR3 reads CASIWAVGEAFF. In nucleotides, the CDR3 is TGTGCCAGCATCTGGGCGGTTGGTGAAGCTTTCTTT.

This clonotype was observed a handful of times. The rearrangement joins TRBV9 to TRBJ2-3; 8 bases line up with TRBD2. This CDR3 contains 16 residues. Germline CDR1 reads SGDLS; CDR2 reads YYNGEE. The V and J ends lost 3 bases and 2 bases, in that order; junction bases with no gene match: 8. The CDR3 DNA reads as TGTGCCAGCAGCGCGAAAACTAGCGGAATCACAGATACGCAGTATTTT. Amino acid sequence: CASSAKTSGITDTQYF.

This chain uses TRBV6-2 or TRBV6-3 with TRBJ2-7; the D gene could be TRBD1 or TRBD2 (5 bases each). The ends were cut back, 6 bases at V and 7 bases at J, with 16 bases in the middle. The CDR3 runs to 13 residues. Germline values: CDR1 MNHEY, CDR2 SVGEGT. CDR3 sequence (DNA): TGTGCCAGCAGGCCTTTCGGGGCTTGGGAGCAGTACTTC. It specifies CASRPFGAWEQYF.

This clonotype showed up many times. V is TRBV14 and J is TRBJ1-2; 10 bases align to TRBD1. J lost 2 bases, V lost 1 base, and 4 bases had no gene match. CDR1 is SGHDN and CDR2 is FVKESK in the germline V gene. The CDR3 length is 16 residues. CDR3 DNA sequence: TGTGCCAGCAGCCAAGTGGGGACAGGGGAAAACTATGGCTACACCTTC. Protein sequence: CASSQVGTGENYGYTF.

Of note for this clonotype: A read error may produce the germline difference seen at one junction end. V is TRBV7-4 and J is TRBJ2-3; TRBD1 or TRBD2 may be the D gene (5 bases each). Germline CDR1 is SGHVT and CDR2 is SQSDAQ. The CDR3 contains 12 residues. CDR3: CARGDLGDTQDF. The CDR3 nucleotides are TGTGCCAGGGGGGACCTCGGAGATACGCAGGATTTT.

This clonotype was recorded many times. CDR3: CASRPRGGREKLFF. The DNA for the CDR3 is TGTGCCAGCAGGCCCCGGGGGGGGAGGGAAAAACTGTTTTTT. This chain joins TRBV12-3 or TRBV12-4 and TRBJ1-4; TRBD1 is a possible D gene (5 bases). Trimming took 6 bases from V and 8 from J, leaving 16 bases between them. This CDR3 has 14 amino acids.

Only a few counts were recorded for this clonotype. The rearrangement uses TRBV28 and TRBJ2-1, with TRBD2 identical over 13 bases. There are 15 residues in the CDR3. V trimming: 6 bases; J trimming: 4 bases; junction bases outside the gene matches: 3. CDR1 MDHEN and CDR2 SYDVKM come from the germline V gene. CDR3 sequence (DNA): TGTGCCAGCAGCCCGGGACTAGCGGGATACAATGAGCAGTTCTTC. Amino acid sequence: CASSPGLAGYNEQFF.

This clonotype turned up a few times. The rearrangement uses TRBV7-9 and TRBJ2-7; D might be TRBD1 (5 bases). The CDR3 loop spans 16 amino acids. Trimming pared 2 bases from V and 2 bases from J, leaving 16 bases between. Germline loops: CDR1 SEHNR, CDR2 FQNEAQ (reference sequence). Here the CDR3 DNA reads TGTGCCAGCAGCTTAAGTCAGGGCTCCCCCACCTACGAGCAGTACTTC. It specifies CASSLSQGSPTYEQYF.

Note on this clonotype: One base away lies a much larger clone, so this may be a sequencing read error. The CDR3 sequence: CASSQEPSQGATEKLSF. The CDR3 nucleotides are TGTGCCAGCAGCCAAGAACCCTCACAGGGGGCGACTGAAAAACTGTCTTTT. The chain is built from TRBV14 and TRBJ1-4, with 9 nucleotides matching TRBD1. This CDR3 comprises 17 residues. The germline V gene encodes CDR1 SGHDN and CDR2 FVKESK.

The sample holds a few counts of this clonotype. The chain recombines TRBV7-9 with TRBJ1-6, with D perhaps matching TRBD1 (5 bases). This CDR3 spans 15 amino acids. Trimming removed 6 bases from V and 6 bases from J, with 15 bases in between. From germline, CDR1 is SEHNR and CDR2 FQNEAQ (reference sequence). This CDR3 is CASRLPGRVNSPLHF. The CDR3, as DNA: TGTGCCAGCAGGCTTCCGGGCAGGGTTAATTCACCCCTCCACTTT.

This clonotype showed up many times. V usage is TRBV5-6 and J usage is TRBJ1-1; no reliable D call. The germline gives CDR1 SGHDT, CDR2 YYEEEE. The CDR3 is 12 residues long. V shed 1 base and J shed 4 bases, with 5 bases lying between them. CDR3 sequence (DNA): TGTGCCAGCAGCTTGAGGGTCACTGAAGCTTTCTTT. This sequence encodes CASSLRVTEAFF.

Concerning this clonotype itself: Relative to the germline gene, one junction end is altered; a read error may explain this. The rearrangement links TRBV27 to TRBJ2-2, with TRBD2 identical over 7 bases. The germline gives CDR1 MNHEY, CDR2 SMNVEV (reference sequence). The CDR3 totals 15 residues. The CDR3 sequence: CASSFGLAVTRELFF. In DNA form, the CDR3 reads TGTGCCAGCAGTTTTGGGCTAGCGGTCACCAGGGAGCTGTTTTTT.

On this clonotype: It is likely a read error, because the conserved phenylalanine at the end of the CDR3 is missing. CDR3 DNA sequence: TGTGCCAGCAGTGAAATGGCGGGATATTGGTATGAGCAGTTCCTC. Amino acid sequence: CASSEMAGYWYEQFL. This chain joins TRBV25-1 and TRBJ2-1; the D gene is possibly TRBD2 (6 bases). Trimming removed 2 bases from V and 8 bases from J, with 16 bases in between. The CDR3 totals 15 residues. Germline V gene sequence: CDR1 MGHDK, CDR2 SYGVNS.

The rearrangement joins TRBV7-2 to TRBJ2-7; 8 positions match TRBD1. The length of the CDR3 is 17 residues. CDR1 is SGHTA and CDR2 is FQGNSA in the germline V gene. Trimming removed 4 bases from V and 1 base from J; junction bases left unmatched: 12. The CDR3 DNA reads TGTGCCAGCAGCTCTATTTGCCGGGACAGGCATTCCTACGAGCAGTACTTC. Translation: CASSSICRDRHSYEQYF.

About this clonotype: This may come from a read error, since a much larger clone is one base off. The chain has TRBV20-1 and TRBJ2-7, with D tentatively TRBD2 (6 bases). Looked up from germline, CDR1 is DFQATT and CDR2 is SNEGSKA (reference sequence). This CDR3 region has 14 residues. CDR3 sequence: CSAAGRDDWYEQCF. The DNA for the CDR3 is TGCAGTGCTGCCGGGCGGGATGATTGGTACGAGCAGTGCTTC.

The CDR3 coding sequence is TGTGCCATCTTTCCAAAACAAGAGACCCAGTACTTC. It encodes CAIFPKQETQYF. V usage is TRBV10-3 and J usage is TRBJ2-5; D ambiguous. This CDR3 region has 12 residues. CDR1 is ENHRY, CDR2 SYGVKD, per germline. V was shortened by 8 bases and J by 2 bases, with 9 bases between the two germline ends.

This chain connects TRBV6-4 to TRBJ2-7; D remains unclear. The germline V gene has CDR1 MRHNA and CDR2 SNTAGT. The V gene lost 2 bases and the J gene lost 1 base, with 6 bases spanning the gap. The CDR3 extends over 13 amino acids. Here the CDR3 DNA reads TGTGCCAGCAGTGACCGCCAGTCCTACGAGCAGTACTTC. Translating gives CASSDRQSYEQYF.

At least ten counts were recorded for this clonotype. The V gene is TRBV27, the J gene TRBJ2-2, with TRBD2 identical over 8 bases. The V gene end was trimmed by 3 bases and the J gene end by 6 bases; junction bases not matched to a gene: 6. CDR3 size: 15 residues. Germline values: CDR1 MNHEY, CDR2 SMNVEV (reference sequence). The DNA for the CDR3 is TGTGCCAGCAGTTTCCTCCCAGCGGGGGCCGGGGAGCTGTTTTTT. It encodes CASSFLPAGAGELFF.

This clonotype was seen only a few times. The chain uses TRBV9 and TRBJ2-5; D is unresolved. The germline CDR1 and CDR2 sequences are SGDLS and YYNGEE. The V gene lost 4 bases and the J gene lost 1 base, with 11 bases spanning the gap. The CDR3 runs to 14 residues. The DNA for the CDR3 is TGTGCCAGCAGCAACGACATCCTCCAAGAGACCCAGTACTTC. As protein: CASSNDILQETQYF.